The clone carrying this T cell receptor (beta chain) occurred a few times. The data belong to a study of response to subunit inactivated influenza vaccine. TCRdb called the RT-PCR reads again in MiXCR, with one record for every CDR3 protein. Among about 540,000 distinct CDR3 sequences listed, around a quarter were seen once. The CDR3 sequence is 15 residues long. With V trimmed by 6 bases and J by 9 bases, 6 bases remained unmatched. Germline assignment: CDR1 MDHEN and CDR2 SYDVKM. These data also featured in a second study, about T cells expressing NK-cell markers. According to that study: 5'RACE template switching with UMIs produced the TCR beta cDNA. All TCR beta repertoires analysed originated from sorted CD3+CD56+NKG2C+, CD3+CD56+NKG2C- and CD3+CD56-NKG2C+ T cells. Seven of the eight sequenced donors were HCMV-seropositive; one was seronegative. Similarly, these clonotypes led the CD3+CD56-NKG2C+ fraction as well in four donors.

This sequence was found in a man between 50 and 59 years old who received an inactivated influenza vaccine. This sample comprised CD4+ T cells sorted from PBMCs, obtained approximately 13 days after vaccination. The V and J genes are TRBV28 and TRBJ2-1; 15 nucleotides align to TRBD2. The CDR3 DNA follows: TGTGCCAGCAGAGGCGGACTAGCGGGGGGGATTGAGCAGTTCTTC. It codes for CASRGGLAGGIEQFF.